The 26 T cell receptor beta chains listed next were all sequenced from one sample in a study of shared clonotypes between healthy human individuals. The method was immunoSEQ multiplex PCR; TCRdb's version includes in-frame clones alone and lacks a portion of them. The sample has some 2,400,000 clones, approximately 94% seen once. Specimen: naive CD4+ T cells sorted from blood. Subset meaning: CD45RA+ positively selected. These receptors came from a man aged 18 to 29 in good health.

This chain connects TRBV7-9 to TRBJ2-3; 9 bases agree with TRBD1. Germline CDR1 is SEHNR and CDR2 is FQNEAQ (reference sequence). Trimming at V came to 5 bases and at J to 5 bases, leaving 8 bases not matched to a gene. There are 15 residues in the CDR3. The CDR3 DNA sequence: TGTGCCAGCAGCCCTGGACAGGGGAGAAGAGATACGCAGTATTTT. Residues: CASSPGQGRRDTQYF.

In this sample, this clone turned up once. The DNA of the CDR3 is TGTGCCAGCAGCCCCCAGGGGGCAGGGACCGAGCAGTACTTC. As protein: CASSPQGAGTEQYF. The V call is TRBV7-2, the J call TRBJ2-7; TRBD1 matches 8 bases. Germline CDR1 SGHTA, CDR2 FQGNSA. The trim removed 5 bases at V and 6 bases at J, leaving 9 bases unmatched. CDR3 size: 14 residues.

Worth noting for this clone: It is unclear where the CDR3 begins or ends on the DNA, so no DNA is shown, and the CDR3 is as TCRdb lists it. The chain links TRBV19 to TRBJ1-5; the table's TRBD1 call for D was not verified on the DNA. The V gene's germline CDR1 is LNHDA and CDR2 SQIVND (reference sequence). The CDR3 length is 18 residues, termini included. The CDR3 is CASTLYSGQGFLNQPQHF.

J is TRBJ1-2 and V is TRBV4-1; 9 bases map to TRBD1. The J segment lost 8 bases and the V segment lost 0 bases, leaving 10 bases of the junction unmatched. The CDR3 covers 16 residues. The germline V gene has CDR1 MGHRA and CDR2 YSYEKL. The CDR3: CASSQEATGGPRGYTF. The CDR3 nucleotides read TGCGCCAGCAGCCAAGAGGCGACAGGGGGACCTCGGGGCTACACCTTC.

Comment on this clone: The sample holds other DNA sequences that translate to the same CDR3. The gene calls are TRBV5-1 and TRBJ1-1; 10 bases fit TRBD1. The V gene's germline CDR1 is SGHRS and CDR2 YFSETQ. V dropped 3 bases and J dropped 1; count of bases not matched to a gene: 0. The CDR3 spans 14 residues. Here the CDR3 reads CASSWDRGNTEAFF. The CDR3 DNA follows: TGCGCCAGCAGCTGGGACAGGGGGAACACTGAAGCTTTCTTT.

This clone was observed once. CDR3 DNA sequence: TGTGCCACCAATCGGGTGGGGGGCCAAGAGACCCAGTACTTC. Encoded protein: CATNRVGGQETQYF. The chain recombines TRBV6-1 with TRBJ2-5; maybe TRBD2 (6 bases). The V gene's germline CDR1 is MNHNS and CDR2 SASEGT. Trimming removed 10 bases from V and 1 base from J, with 16 bases in between. This CDR3 spans 14 amino acids.

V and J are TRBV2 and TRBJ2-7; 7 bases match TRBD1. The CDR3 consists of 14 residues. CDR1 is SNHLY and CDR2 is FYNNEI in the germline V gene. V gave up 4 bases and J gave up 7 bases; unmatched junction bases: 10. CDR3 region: CASSVSRSGQEQYF. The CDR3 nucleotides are TGTGCCAGCAGTGTTTCCCGATCGGGACAGGAGCAGTACTTC.

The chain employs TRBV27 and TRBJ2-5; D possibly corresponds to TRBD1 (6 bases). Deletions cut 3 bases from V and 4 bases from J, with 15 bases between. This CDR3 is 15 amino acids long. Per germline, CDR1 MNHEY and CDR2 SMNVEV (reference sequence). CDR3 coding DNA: TGTGCCAGCAGTTTCGCAGGGACAATTCTAGAGACCCAGTACTTC. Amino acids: CASSFAGTILETQYF.

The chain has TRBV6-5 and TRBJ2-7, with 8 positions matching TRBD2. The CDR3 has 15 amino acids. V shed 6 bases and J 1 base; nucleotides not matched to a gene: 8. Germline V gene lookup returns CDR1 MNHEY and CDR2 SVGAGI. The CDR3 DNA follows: TGTGCCAGCAGACCGGGACTAGGACAATCCTACGAGCAGTACTTC. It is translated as CASRPGLGQSYEQYF.

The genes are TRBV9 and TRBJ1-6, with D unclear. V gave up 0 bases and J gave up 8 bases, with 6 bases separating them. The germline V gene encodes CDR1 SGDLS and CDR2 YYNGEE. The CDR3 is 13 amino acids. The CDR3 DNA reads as TGTGCCAGCAGCGTAGGTCTAGATTCACCCCTCCACTTT. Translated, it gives CASSVGLDSPLHF.

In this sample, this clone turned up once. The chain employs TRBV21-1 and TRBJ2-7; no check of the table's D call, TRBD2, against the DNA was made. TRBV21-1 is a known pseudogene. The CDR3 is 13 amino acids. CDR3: CATGGVFSHEQYF. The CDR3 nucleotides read TGTGCCACTGGAGGGGTCTTTAGCCACGAGCAGTACTTC.

CDR3: CASSLPPNTEAFF. CDR3 coding DNA: TGTGCCAGCAGCTTACCCCCGAACACTGAAGCTTTCTTT. V is TRBV7-2 and J is TRBJ1-1, with D hard to call. The CDR3 is 13 amino acids. Trimming shortened V by 2 bases and J by 1 base, and 5 bases separated the two germline ends. Germline V gene lookup returns CDR1 SGHTA and CDR2 FQGNSA.

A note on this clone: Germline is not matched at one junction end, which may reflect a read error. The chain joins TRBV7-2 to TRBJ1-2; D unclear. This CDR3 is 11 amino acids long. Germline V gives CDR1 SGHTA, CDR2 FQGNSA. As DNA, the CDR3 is TGTGCCAGCAGCTTAGACCCTCTTCTTCTTTTC. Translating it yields CASSLDPLLLF.

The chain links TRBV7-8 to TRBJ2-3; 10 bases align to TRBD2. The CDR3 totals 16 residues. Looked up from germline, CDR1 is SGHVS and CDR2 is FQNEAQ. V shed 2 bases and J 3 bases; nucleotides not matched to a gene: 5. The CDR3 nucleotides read TGTGCCAGCAGCTTACGCGCTAGCGGGGGTACAGATACGCAGTATTTT. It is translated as CASSLRASGGTDTQYF.

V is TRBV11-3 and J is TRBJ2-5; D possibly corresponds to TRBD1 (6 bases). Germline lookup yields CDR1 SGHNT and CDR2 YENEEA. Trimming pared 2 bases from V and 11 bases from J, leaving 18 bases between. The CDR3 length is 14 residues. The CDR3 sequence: CASSLSGQGYGQYF. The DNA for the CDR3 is TGTGCCAGCAGCTTATCGGGACAAGGCTACGGGCAGTACTTC.

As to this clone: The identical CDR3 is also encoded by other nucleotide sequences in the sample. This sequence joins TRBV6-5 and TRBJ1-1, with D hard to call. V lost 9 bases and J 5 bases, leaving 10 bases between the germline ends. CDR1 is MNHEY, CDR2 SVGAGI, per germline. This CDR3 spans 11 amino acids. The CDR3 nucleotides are TGTGCCAGTGGCCCGGGAACTGAAGCTTTCTTT. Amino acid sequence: CASGPGTEAFF.

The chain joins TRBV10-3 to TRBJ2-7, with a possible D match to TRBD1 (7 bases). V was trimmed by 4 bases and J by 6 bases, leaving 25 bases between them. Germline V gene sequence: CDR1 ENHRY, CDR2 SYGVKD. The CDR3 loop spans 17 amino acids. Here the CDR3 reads CAISAAGQPLKGSEQYF. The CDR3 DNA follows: TGTGCCATCAGTGCCGCGGGACAGCCCTTGAAGGGGAGCGAGCAGTACTTC.

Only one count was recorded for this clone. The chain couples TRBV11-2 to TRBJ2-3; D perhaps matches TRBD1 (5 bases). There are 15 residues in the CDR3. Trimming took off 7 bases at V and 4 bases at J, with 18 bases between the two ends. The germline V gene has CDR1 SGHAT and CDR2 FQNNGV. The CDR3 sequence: CASTPHLQGADTQYF. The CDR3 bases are TGTGCCAGCACCCCCCACCTCCAGGGTGCAGATACGCAGTATTTT.

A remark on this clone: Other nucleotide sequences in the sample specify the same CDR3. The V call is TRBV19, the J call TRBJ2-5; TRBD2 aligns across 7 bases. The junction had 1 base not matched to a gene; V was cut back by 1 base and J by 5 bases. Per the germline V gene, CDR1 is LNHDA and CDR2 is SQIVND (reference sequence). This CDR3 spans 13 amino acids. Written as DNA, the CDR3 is TGTGCCAGTAGTATAGGGGAGGGGGAGACCCAGTACTTC. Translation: CASSIGEGETQYF.

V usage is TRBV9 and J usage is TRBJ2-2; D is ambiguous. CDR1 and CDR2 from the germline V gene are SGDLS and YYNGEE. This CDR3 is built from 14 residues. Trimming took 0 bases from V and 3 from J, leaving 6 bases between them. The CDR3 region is CASSVEIDTGELFF. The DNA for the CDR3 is TGTGCCAGCAGCGTAGAAATCGACACCGGGGAGCTGTTTTTT.

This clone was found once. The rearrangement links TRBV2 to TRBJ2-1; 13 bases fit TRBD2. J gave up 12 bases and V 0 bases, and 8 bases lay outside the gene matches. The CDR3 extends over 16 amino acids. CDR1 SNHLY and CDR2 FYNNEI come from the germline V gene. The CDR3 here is CASSEAGGLAGVRQFF. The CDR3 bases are TGTGCCAGCAGTGAAGCGGGCGGACTAGCGGGAGTTAGGCAGTTCTTC.

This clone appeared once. The DNA of the CDR3 is TGCGCCAGCAGCTTTCTCGGACAGACACAAGAGACCCAGTACTTC. Protein sequence: CASSFLGQTQETQYF. The chain uses TRBV5-1 and TRBJ2-5; D is perhaps TRBD1 (6 bases). This CDR3 comprises 15 residues. The germline CDR1 and CDR2 sequences are SGHRS and YFSETQ. With 2 bases removed from V and 2 bases from J, the gap between germline ends came to 13 bases. Supplemented by reference TRBV5-1 and TRBJ2-5, the full variable domain reads KAGVTQTPRYLIKTRGQQVTLSCSPISGHRSVSWYQQTPGQGLQFLFEYFSETQRNKGNFPGRFSGRQFSNSRSEMNVSTLELGDSALYLCASSFLGQTQETQYFGPGTRLLVL.

For the CDR3, the DNA is TGTGCCAGCAGGGGGGACAGTTCGTCCTTTAGCGAGCAGTACTTC. It is translated as CASRGDSSSFSEQYF. The chain has TRBV21-1 and TRBJ2-7; TRBD1 was called by the table and not checked on the DNA. TRBV21-1 is annotated as a pseudogene. This CDR3 spans 15 amino acids.

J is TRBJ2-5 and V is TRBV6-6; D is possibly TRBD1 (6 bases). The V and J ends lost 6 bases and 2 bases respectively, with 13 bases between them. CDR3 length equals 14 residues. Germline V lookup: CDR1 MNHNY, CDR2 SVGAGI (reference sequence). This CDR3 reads CASSRMGAQETQYF. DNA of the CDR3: TGTGCCAGCAGCCGCATGGGGGCTCAAGAGACCCAGTACTTC.

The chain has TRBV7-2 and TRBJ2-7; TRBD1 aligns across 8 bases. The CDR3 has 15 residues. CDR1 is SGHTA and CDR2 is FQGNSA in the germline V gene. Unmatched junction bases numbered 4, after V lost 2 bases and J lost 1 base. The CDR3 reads CASSLSQGVSYEQYF. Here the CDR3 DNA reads TGTGCCAGCAGCTTATCACAGGGGGTGTCCTACGAGCAGTACTTC. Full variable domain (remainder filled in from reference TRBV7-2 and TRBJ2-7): GAGVSQSPSNKVTEKGKDVELRCDPISGHTALYWYRQSLGQGLEFLIYFQGNSAPDKSGLPSDRFSAERTGGSVSTLTIQRTQQEDSAVYLCASSLSQGVSYEQYFGPGTRLTVT.

The CDR3 DNA follows: TGTGCCAGCAGTGGGTTTTGGGGGACGTCGAACACTGAAGCTTTCTTT. Translation: CASSGFWGTSNTEAFF. The chain joins TRBV6-1 to TRBJ1-1; maybe TRBD1 (5 bases). The CDR3 extends over 16 amino acids. V gave up 4 bases and J gave up 1 base, with 16 bases separating them. In germline, CDR1 is MNHNS, CDR2 SASEGT.